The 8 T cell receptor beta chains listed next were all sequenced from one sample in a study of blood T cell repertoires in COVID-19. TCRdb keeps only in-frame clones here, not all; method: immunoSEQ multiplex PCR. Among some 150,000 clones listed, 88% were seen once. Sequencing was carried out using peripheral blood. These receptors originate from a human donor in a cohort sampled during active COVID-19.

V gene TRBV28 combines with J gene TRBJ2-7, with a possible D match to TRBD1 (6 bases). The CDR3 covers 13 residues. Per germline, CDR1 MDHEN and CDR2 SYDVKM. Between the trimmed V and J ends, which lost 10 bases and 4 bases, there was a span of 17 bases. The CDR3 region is CATLAQGNYEQYF. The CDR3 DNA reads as TGTGCCACCCTGGCGCAGGGGAATTACGAGCAGTACTTC.

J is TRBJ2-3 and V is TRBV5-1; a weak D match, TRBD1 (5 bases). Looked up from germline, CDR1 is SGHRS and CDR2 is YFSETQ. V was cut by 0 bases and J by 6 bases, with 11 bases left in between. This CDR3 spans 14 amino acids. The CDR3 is CASSLEGQGDTQYF. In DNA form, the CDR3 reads TGCGCCAGCAGCTTGGAGGGTCAGGGTGATACGCAGTATTTT.

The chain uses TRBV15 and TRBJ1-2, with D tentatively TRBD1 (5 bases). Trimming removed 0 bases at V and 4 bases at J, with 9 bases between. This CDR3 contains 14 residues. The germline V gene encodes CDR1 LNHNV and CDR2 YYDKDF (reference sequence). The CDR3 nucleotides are TGTGCCACCAGCAGAGATGGGGGGGGCTATGGCTACACCTTC. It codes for CATSRDGGGYGYTF.

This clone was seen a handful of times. The CDR3 protein is CATSSGTGRLDNYGYTF. DNA of the CDR3: TGTGCCACCAGCAGTGGTACAGGGAGATTGGATAACTATGGCTACACCTTC. The J gene is TRBJ1-2, the V gene TRBV15; the D gene is possibly TRBD1 (6 bases). The germline gives CDR1 LNHNV, CDR2 YYDKDF (reference sequence). CDR3 length equals 17 residues. The V and J ends lost 3 bases and 1 base respectively, with 18 bases between them.

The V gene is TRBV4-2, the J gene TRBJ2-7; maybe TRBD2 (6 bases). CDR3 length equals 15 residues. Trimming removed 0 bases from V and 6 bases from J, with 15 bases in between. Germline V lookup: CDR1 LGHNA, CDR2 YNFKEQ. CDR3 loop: CASSQDGSIGGEQYF. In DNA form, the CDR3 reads TGTGCCAGCAGCCAAGATGGGTCTATCGGGGGCGAGCAGTACTTC.

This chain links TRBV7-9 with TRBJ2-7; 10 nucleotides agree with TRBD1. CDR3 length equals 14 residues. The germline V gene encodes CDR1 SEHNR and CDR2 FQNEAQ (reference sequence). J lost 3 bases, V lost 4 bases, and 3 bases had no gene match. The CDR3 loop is CASSSRDRGYEQYF. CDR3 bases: TGTGCCAGCAGCTCGAGGGACAGGGGCTACGAGCAGTACTTC. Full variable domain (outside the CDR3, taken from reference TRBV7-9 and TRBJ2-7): DTGVSQNPRHKITKRGQNVTFRCDPISEHNRLYWYRQTLGQGPEFLTYFQNEAQLEKSRLLSDRFSAERPKGSFSTLEIQRTEQGDSAMYLCASSSRDRGYEQYFGPGTRLTVT.

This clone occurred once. The CDR3 sequence: CASSPTSGTSNEQFF. As DNA, the CDR3 is TGTGCCAGCAGCCCGACTAGCGGGACATCGAATGAGCAGTTCTTC. The V call is TRBV11-2, the J call TRBJ2-1; 11 bases map to TRBD2. J gave up 7 bases and V 5 bases, and 7 bases lay outside the gene matches. The V gene's germline CDR1 is SGHAT and CDR2 FQNNGV. The CDR3 totals 15 residues. Full variable domain (missing parts from reference TRBV11-2 and TRBJ2-1): EAGVAQSPRYKIIEKRQSVAFWCNPISGHATLYWYQQILGQGPKLLIQFQNNGVVDDSQLPKDRFSAERLKGVDSTLKIQPAKLEDSAVYLCASSPTSGTSNEQFFGPGTRLTVL.

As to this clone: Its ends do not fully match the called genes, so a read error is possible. CDR3 sequence: CASSFLDRGRRNF. The CDR3 region has the DNA TGTGCCAGCAGTTTTTTGGACAGGGGTAGAAGAAACTTC. The gene calls are TRBV28 and TRBJ2-7; the match to TRBD1 covers 9 bases. Looked up from germline, CDR1 is MDHEN and CDR2 is SYDVKM. This CDR3 is built from 13 residues.